The sequence of this TCR beta chain was determined in a study of CD8+ T cells in alopecia areata. Comments on this clone: The antigen remains unidentified.

It was cDNA, reverse transcribed from extracted RNA, that served as the sequencing template. Only in-frame clones appear in the TCRdb table, and some are missing; sequencing was by immunoSEQ multiplex PCR. The table shows 190,000 or so clones, with around 60% occurring only once. Documented treatment: oral pan-JAK inhibitor, 5-10 mg twice daily. Broader study findings: Possibly because of HLA-related factors, TCR sharing was less clear across patients than in mice. There were many expanded lesional clones persisting in scalp and blood during tofacitinib.

Trimming at V came to 7 bases and at J to 4 bases, leaving 10 bases not matched to a gene. CDR3 length: 15 residues. The germline V gene encodes CDR1 MNHEY and CDR2 SMNVEV (reference sequence). The material was CD8+ T cells sorted from blood, obtained at week 24, from a patient treated with tofacitinib. This sequence originates from a human donor with alopecia areata. The rearrangement uses TRBV27 and TRBJ2-1; 7 nucleotides match TRBD2. The CDR3 reads CASTLAADAYNEQFF. The CDR3 region has the DNA TGTGCCAGCACCCTAGCGGCAGATGCATACAATGAGCAGTTCTTC.